This T cell receptor beta chain was recovered during a study of T cell repertoires in cytomegalovirus infection. Study-level findings and limits: Within the response measured ex vivo, HLA-C-restricted CMV-specific TCR beta clonotypes were dominant.

TCRdb re-analysed the reads in MiXCR, keeping a single row per CDR3 protein. Of roughly 990,000 distinct CDR3 sequences in the sample, less than 40% were seen once. As regards this clonotype: No antigen is known for it.

This sequence was found in a human donor in good health (CMV status not recorded). Some clones in this sample may be carry-over from other donors' samples. The source material was cultured CD8+ T cells from PBMCs, sampled from culture after CMV antigen stimulation.

CDR3 DNA: TGCAGTGCTAGAATTGGACTAGCGGGGGGGAGATACCAAGAGACCCAGTACTTC. It translates to CSARIGLAGGRYQETQYF. The chain couples TRBV20-1 to TRBJ2-5, with TRBD2 identical over 15 bases. Per the germline V gene, CDR1 is DFQATT and CDR2 is SNEGSKA (reference sequence). This CDR3 is built from 18 residues. V lost 2 bases to trimming and J lost 0 bases; unmatched junction nucleotides: 7.